The clone carrying this T cell receptor beta chain was counted once. This sample was taken from a study of Tregs in tolerant kidney transplant recipients. This CDR3 is 15 amino acids long. The junction had 5 bases not matched to a gene; V was cut back by 1 base and J by 2 bases. CDR1 is SGHNT, CDR2 YYREEE, per germline (reference sequence). Recipients received nonmyeloablative bone marrow transplants from related graft donors, with transient mixed chimerism. This table comes from immunoSEQ multiplex PCR, and its TCRdb copy is limited to in-frame clones, with some not included. The table lists about 81,000 clones, about 91% of them singletons, with 1.6% in the top ten.

The chain has TRBV5-4 and TRBJ2-5; TRBD2 agrees at 7 bases. The sample was CD4+ T cells from blood (PBMCs), taken 24 months after the transplant. This TCR was sampled from a human patient who received a combined kidney and bone marrow transplant. Some T cells may be supplied by the graft donor. The CDR3 coding sequence is TGTGCCAGCAGCTTGATGGCGGGAGTTCAAGAGACCCAGTACTTC. Amino acids: CASSLMAGVQETQYF.